This T cell receptor (beta chain) stems from a study of T cell changes during pregnancy in multiple sclerosis. On this clone: Within the sample, other DNA sequences also encode this same CDR3.

Germline V CDR1 and CDR2: SGHTA, FQGTGA. CDR3 size: 14 residues. Between the trimmed V and J ends, which lost 0 bases and 1 base, there was a span of 6 bases. Sequencing used immunoSEQ multiplex PCR; TCRdb keeps in-frame clones, though not all of them. The profile shows 40,000 to 50,000 clones, roughly 87% of them singletons. Sample: CD8+ T cells from peripheral blood mononuclear cells, taken in the first trimester of pregnancy. The V call is TRBV7-3, the J call TRBJ1-1; D gene ambiguous. This clonotype originated in a female donor with multiple sclerosis, enrolled in a pregnancy study. The CDR3: CASSLTTGNTEAFF. The CDR3 bases are TGTGCCAGCAGCTTAACCACCGGGAACACTGAAGCTTTCTTT.